Detailed here is one T cell receptor beta chain. The genomic DNA of each subset was split evenly across several immunoSEQ plates. Scientists sequenced DNA from unsorted PBMC on ten immunoSEQ deep assay plates. Authors' methods: Filtering differed, since immunoSEQ gave only junction sequences and no quality scores. The method was immunoSEQ multiplex PCR; TCRdb's version includes in-frame clones alone and lacks a portion of them. V and J calls and clone size are copied from that table; D and trimming were computed from the DNA. Of 400,000 to 550,000 clones in the sample, less than 80% were seen once. This sample was taken from a study of shared clonotypes between healthy human individuals. CDR3 length equals 14 residues. Between the trimmed V and J ends, which lost 2 bases and 5 bases, there was a span of 13 bases. Germline V gives CDR1 MNHNS, CDR2 SASEGT. Genomic DNA, for the unsorted samples, came from about 90 million PBMCs.

The chain recombines TRBV6-1 with TRBJ2-7; D ambiguous. The TCR comes from a woman aged 40 to 49 in good health. Some clones in this sample may be carry-over from other donors' samples. The material sequenced was PBMCs. CDR3 sequence (DNA): TGTGCCAGCAGTGAAAGCAACACCCTCGACGAGCAGTACTTC. Protein sequence: CASSESNTLDEQYF.